Here is one T cell receptor (beta chain) with its context. What it binds is unknown. This entry is derived from a study of cytomegalovirus exposure and HLA in healthy donors. Germline V lookup: CDR1 SGHVS, CDR2 FNYEAQ. The CDR3 is made up of 17 amino acids. V lost 5 bases to trimming and J lost 1 base, with 19 bases between them. Study observations and caveats: Association of a missense DCLRE1C variant with TCR beta V- and J-gene trimming was reported in a later analysis. Some TCR beta chains (roughly 150 of them) were listed as cytomegalovirus-associated.

Primers for the PCR totalled 60 Vbeta and 13 Jbeta. Methods used by the authors: An analysis that came later counted tens of millions of unique TCR beta chains, roughly 11 million shared. This table comes from immunoSEQ multiplex PCR, and its TCRdb copy is limited to in-frame clones, with some not included. V, J and clone size derive from that table, while D and trimming were established from the DNA sequence. With some 130,000 clones in the sample, the ten largest clones hold around 1.6%. The donors, nominally healthy at sampling, likely had unrecorded immune exposures. This TCR was sampled from a middle-aged woman in good health and CMV-seropositive. The genes are TRBV7-6 and TRBJ2-3, with D tentatively TRBD2 (6 bases). Input material: PBMCs. CDR3: CASSIEPDRLGTDTQYF. The CDR3 DNA sequence: TGTGCCAGCAGCATAGAACCTGACAGACTAGGCACAGATACGCAGTATTTT.